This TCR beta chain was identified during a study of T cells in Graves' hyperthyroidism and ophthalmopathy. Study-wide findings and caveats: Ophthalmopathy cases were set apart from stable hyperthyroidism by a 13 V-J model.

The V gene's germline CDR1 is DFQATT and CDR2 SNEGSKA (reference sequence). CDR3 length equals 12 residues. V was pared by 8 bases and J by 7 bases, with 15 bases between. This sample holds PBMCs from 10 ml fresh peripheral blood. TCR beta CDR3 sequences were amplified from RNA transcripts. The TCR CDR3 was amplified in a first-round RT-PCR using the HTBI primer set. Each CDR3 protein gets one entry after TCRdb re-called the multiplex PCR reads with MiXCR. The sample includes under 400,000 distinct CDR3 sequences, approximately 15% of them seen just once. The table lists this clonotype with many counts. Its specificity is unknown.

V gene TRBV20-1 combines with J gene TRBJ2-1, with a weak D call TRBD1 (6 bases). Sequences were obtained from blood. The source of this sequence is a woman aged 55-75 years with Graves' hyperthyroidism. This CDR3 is CSPLKGVNEQFF. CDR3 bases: TGCAGTCCTCTAAAGGGGGTGAATGAGCAGTTCTTC.